This TCR beta chain was recorded in a study of blood T cell repertoires in COVID-19. Patients at the Seattle site were enrolled during active infection and followed longitudinally. The CDR3 totals 14 residues. V dropped 6 bases and J dropped 4; count of bases not matched to a gene: 8. CDR1 and CDR2 from the germline V gene are MNHEY and SVGAGI. Libraries were prepared by immunoSEQ multiplex PCR; TCRdb keeps only in-frame clonotypes and omits some of them. This sample has some 180,000 clones, with 65% to 85% found just once. This receptor was obtained from a woman aged 40 to 49 with COVID-19, enrolled during active disease. The sample taken for sequencing was peripheral blood. The chain uses TRBV6-5 and TRBJ1-2, with 7 positions matching TRBD1. The CDR3 DNA sequence: TGTGCCAGCAGACGACAGGGTAACCCCTATGGCTACACCTTC. This codes for CASRRQGNPYGYTF.